In its sample, the clone carrying this TCR beta chain was seen many times. Its antigen is not identified. This sample stems from a study of blood T cells in healthy people across ages. Peripheral blood from each donor was collected in a volume of 9.5 to 10 milliliters. Broader study findings: Because donor CMV status was unknown, expanded clonotype changes were possibly confounded. TCR beta diversity tracked closely with naive T cell percentage. As age increased, TCR beta diversity per million T cells fell in a roughly linear fashion.

Together with a sample-barcoded 5' primer, a J-beta primer mix was included in a second PCR lasting roughly 6 to 12 cycles. MiXCR was run by TCRdb on the 5' RACE reads, yielding one entry per CDR3 protein. This table holds hundreds of thousands of distinct CDR3 sequences, roughly 50% found once. The CDR3 covers 18 residues. Germline CDR1 is SGHAT and CDR2 is FQNNGV. Sequencing input: blood. The clonotype was recovered from a man aged 30-40 years in good health. The rearrangement joins TRBV11-2 to TRBJ2-5; D might be TRBD1 (5 bases). The last part of the DNA fits TRBJ2-7 better; the J call may be wrong. CDR3 sequence (DNA): TGTGCCAGCAGCTTAGATCGGGTATTTGGCAGGGTACCTAGCGAGCAGTACTTC. Protein product: CASSLDRVFGRVPSEQYF.